The 17 T cell receptor beta chains reported below all come from one sample, sequenced in a study of shared clonotypes between healthy human individuals. Repertoires were generated with immunoSEQ multiplex PCR, while TCRdb's copy carries only in-frame clones and drops some. Altogether 530,000 or so clones are present, nearly 80% being singletons, with the ten largest covering 12%. The sample was PBMCs. Every receptor here comes from a woman aged 40 to 50 in good health. Some clones in this sample may be carry-over from other donors' samples.

This chain links TRBV11-2 with TRBJ2-1; TRBD2 aligns across 8 bases. The CDR3 has 15 residues. The germline gives CDR1 SGHAT, CDR2 FQNNGV. The V and J ends lost 4 bases and 7 bases, in that order; junction bases with no gene match: 9. CDR3 in DNA: TGTGCCAGCAGCTCATCAGCGGGAGCGGCTAATGAGCAGTTCTTC. Its translation is CASSSSAGAANEQFF. The variable domain in full, completed from reference TRBV11-2 and TRBJ2-1, reads EAGVAQSPRYKIIEKRQSVAFWCNPISGHATLYWYQQILGQGPKLLIQFQNNGVVDDSQLPKDRFSAERLKGVDSTLKIQPAKLEDSAVYLCASSSSAGAANEQFFGPGTRLTVL.

The V call is TRBV28, the J call TRBJ2-2, with 13 positions matching TRBD2. Germline CDR1 is MDHEN and CDR2 is SYDVKM. With 7 bases clipped from V and 5 bases from J, the junction kept 1 base outside the gene matches. The CDR3 is 14 residues long. CDR3 amino acids: CASKTSGGTGELFF. The CDR3 DNA follows: TGTGCCAGCAAGACTAGCGGGGGGACCGGGGAGCTGTTTTTT.

This sequence joins TRBV6-1 and TRBJ2-2; D is undetermined. There are 15 residues in the CDR3. CDR1 is MNHNS, CDR2 SASEGT, per germline. Deletions cut 6 bases from V and 7 bases from J, with 18 bases between. The CDR3 protein is CASSSTPVRDGELFF. The CDR3 nucleotides read TGTGCCAGCAGCTCGACGCCGGTGCGAGACGGGGAGCTGTTTTTT.

The CDR3: CAWVPGLGYGYTF. The CDR3 DNA reads TGTGCCTGGGTCCCCGGACTGGGGTATGGCTACACCTTC. This chain links TRBV30 with TRBJ1-2; no reliable D call. Germline CDR1 GTSNPN, CDR2 SVGIG (reference sequence). The germline V and J ends were trimmed by 5 bases and 5 bases, with 15 bases remaining between them. This CDR3 contains 13 residues.

This chain connects TRBV4-2 to TRBJ2-7; weak D call: TRBD2 (5 bases). Germline V lookup: CDR1 LGHNA, CDR2 YNFKEQ. V was shortened by 0 bases and J by 4 bases, with 13 bases between the two germline ends. The CDR3 has 15 amino acids. The CDR3 loop is CASSQEERRGYEQYF. The CDR3 nucleotides are TGTGCCAGCAGCCAAGAAGAGCGGAGAGGGTACGAGCAGTACTTC.

The chain joins TRBV5-4 to TRBJ2-5; TRBD2 agrees at 7 bases. Germline values: CDR1 SGHNT, CDR2 YYREEE (reference sequence). The CDR3 length is 13 residues. V lost 0 bases, J lost 4 bases, and 0 bases stayed unmatched. CDR3 in DNA: TGTGCCAGCAGCTTGGGACTAGCAGAGACCCAGTACTTC. As protein: CASSLGLAETQYF. Variable domain in full (rest from reference TRBV5-4 and TRBJ2-5): ETGVTQSPTHLIKTRGQQVTLRCSSQSGHNTVSWYQQALGQGPQFIFQYYREEENGRGNFPPRFSGLQFPNYSSELNVNALELDDSALYLCASSLGLAETQYFGPGTRLLVL.

This clone was observed a handful of times. The chain uses TRBV7-8 and TRBJ2-1, with 15 bases that match TRBD2. The CDR3 spans 15 residues. Germline trimming cut 4 bases from V and 7 bases from J; bases unmatched to any gene: 2. The germline gives CDR1 SGHVS, CDR2 FQNEAQ. In DNA form, the CDR3 reads TGTGCCAGCAGCTCTGGGACTAGCGGGAGGAATGAGCAGTTCTTC. Residues: CASSSGTSGRNEQFF.

The chain carries TRBV28 and TRBJ1-6; no reliable D call. Germline CDR1 MDHEN, CDR2 SYDVKM. This CDR3 spans 12 amino acids. The V and J ends lost 5 bases and 10 bases respectively, with 9 bases between them. This chain's CDR3 is CASSLNESPLHF. The CDR3 DNA reads TGTGCCAGCAGTCTCAATGAGTCACCCCTCCACTTT.

The V gene is TRBV5-1, the J gene TRBJ2-1; D is unclear. CDR3 size: 16 residues. V lost 0 bases and J lost 0, with 10 bases in between. Germline values: CDR1 SGHRS, CDR2 YFSETQ. CDR3 bases: TGCGCCAGCAGCTTGGCCTCTTCTGGCTCCTACAATGAGCAGTTCTTC. It is translated as CASSLASSGSYNEQFF.

V is TRBV30 and J is TRBJ2-1; tentative D call: TRBD1 (5 bases). Looked up from germline, CDR1 is GTSNPN and CDR2 is SVGIG (reference sequence). This CDR3 spans 13 amino acids. V was shortened by 2 bases and J by 9 bases, with 14 bases between the two germline ends. CDR3 region: CAWSPQGISEQFF. The CDR3 DNA follows: TGTGCCTGGAGTCCCCAGGGTATCAGTGAGCAGTTCTTC.

This clone was seen a single time. The V and J genes are TRBV19 and TRBJ2-3; D gene unclear. The V gene's germline CDR1 is LNHDA and CDR2 SQIVND (reference sequence). V was cut by 5 bases and J by 0 bases, with 9 bases left in between. This CDR3 region has 14 residues. The CDR3 DNA reads TGTGCCAGTAGTGGCAGCTATAGCACAGATACGCAGTATTTT. The encoded protein is CASSGSYSTDTQYF.

V is TRBV30 and J is TRBJ2-5; no firm D call. The V end was cut by 1 base, the J end by 2 bases, with 5 bases between. CDR1 is GTSNPN, CDR2 SVGIG, per germline (reference sequence). The CDR3 length is 12 residues. CDR3 loop: CAWSAVQETQYF. CDR3 bases: TGTGCCTGGAGTGCGGTACAAGAGACCCAGTACTTC.

This clone was detected once. The V and J genes are TRBV11-2 and TRBJ2-1; 7 nucleotides align to TRBD2. Germline CDR1 and CDR2: SGHAT and FQNNGV. The CDR3 is 14 residues long. Losses at the gene ends were 1 base for V and 12 bases for J; bases not matched to a gene: 9. The CDR3 spells CASSLGLADRGQFF. DNA of the CDR3: TGTGCCAGCAGCTTAGGTCTAGCGGATCGAGGGCAGTTCTTC.

This clone showed up just once. The chain joins TRBV7-8 to TRBJ2-3; 16 positions agree with TRBD2. The CDR3 is made up of 19 amino acids. With 4 bases clipped from V and 2 bases from J, the junction kept 9 bases outside the gene matches. Germline CDR1 SGHVS, CDR2 FQNEAQ. CDR3 nucleotide sequence: TGTGCCAGCAGCTCCAAGGGACTAGCGGGAGGGCCTGTCACAGATACGCAGTATTTT. Its protein product is CASSSKGLAGGPVTDTQYF. Full variable domain (remainder filled in from reference TRBV7-8 and TRBJ2-3): GAGVSQSPRYKVAKRGQDVALRCDPISGHVSLFWYQQALGQGPEFLTYFQNEAQLDKSGLPSDRFFAERPEGSVSTLKIQRTQQEDSAVYLCASSSKGLAGGPVTDTQYFGPGTRLTVL.

This chain links TRBV7-6 with TRBJ2-7, with D possibly TRBD2 on 6 matching bases. Germline lookup yields CDR1 SGHVS and CDR2 FNYEAQ. Trimming left V 5 bases short and J 0 bases short, with 11 bases between. The CDR3 extends over 14 amino acids. The CDR3 sequence is CASSPAGSSYEQYF. The CDR3 DNA reads as TGTGCCAGCAGCCCAGCGGGTAGCTCCTACGAGCAGTACTTC.

The chain links TRBV10-3 to TRBJ1-3; 7 nucleotides line up with TRBD1. The CDR3 is 15 residues long. V shed 7 bases and J 0 bases; nucleotides not matched to a gene: 6. CDR1 and CDR2 (germline): ENHRY, SYGVKD. The CDR3 protein is CAITVGQSSGNTIYF. As DNA, the CDR3 is TGTGCCATCACCGTGGGACAGAGCTCTGGAAACACCATATATTTT.

The rearrangement uses TRBV23-1 and TRBJ1-1; D is undetermined. TRBV23-1 is classed as an ORF, of uncertain function. Trimming cost V 1 base and J 0 bases, with 9 bases left between them. The CDR3 sequence is 15 residues long. This CDR3 is CASSQWAGMNTEAFF. Here the CDR3 DNA reads TGCGCCAGCAGTCAATGGGCGGGCATGAACACTGAAGCTTTCTTT.